The TCR beta chain under discussion was sequenced for a study of blood T cell repertoires in COVID-19. Study context: From the United States, Italy and Spain came samples of acute and convalescent COVID-19. Sources were T cells, B-cell-depleted T cells, or PBMCs; the material itself was cDNA or gDNA.

CDR1 is SNHLY and CDR2 is FYNNEI in the germline V gene. V was pared by 0 bases and J by 2 bases, with 11 bases between. The CDR3 has 16 residues. TCRdb's copy holds only in-frame clones and misses some; the assay was immunoSEQ multiplex PCR. The sample lists about 190,000 clones, around 86% seen once, with approximately 2.9% in the top ten. This receptor was taken from a woman between 25 and 40 years old with active or convalescent COVID-19. The specimen was peripheral blood. This chain connects TRBV2 to TRBJ1-5, with no clear D. Here the CDR3 reads CASSEALPTGNQPQHF. CDR3 bases: TGTGCCAGCAGTGAAGCGCTTCCAACGGGCAATCAGCCCCAGCATTTT.